These T cell receptor beta chains were read from a single sample in a study of T-cell reconstitution after alpha-beta-depleted transplantation in children. MiXCR, applied by TCRdb to the PCR reads, yields one record per CDR3 protein. The sample lists around 600,000 distinct CDR3 sequences, roughly a tenth occurring once. The material sequenced was PBMCs from the stem cell graft donor, taken from the stem cell graft. All receptors derive from a human donor who donated a stem cell graft to a child with acute myeloid leukemia. CDR3s include the opening cysteine and the closing phenylalanine or tryptophan. A D gene is named only where the DNA matches it firmly. Expanded clones are given a class, and other clones once, few, many or no size at all.

clone_size	v_call	j_call	d_call	cdr3_aa	cdr3_nt
many	TRBV9	TRBJ2-7	NA	CASSRRGNLDEQYF	TGTGCCAGCAGCCGAAGGGGAAACCTGGACGAGCAGTACTTC
NA	TRBV20-1	TRBJ2-7	TRBD2	CSAMGGLAGSYEQYF	TGCAGTGCTATGGGGGGACTAGCGGGCTCCTACGAGCAGTACTTC
few	TRBV6-4	TRBJ1-4	NA	CASSDSVGKLFF	TGTGCCAGCAGTGACTCTGTGGGAAAACTGTTTTTT
many	TRBV29-1	TRBJ2-5	NA	CSVDRGIQETQYF	TGCAGCGTTGATCGGGGAATTCAAGAGACCCAGTACTTC
few	TRBV27	TRBJ2-7	TRBD2	CASSVLADPYEQYF	TGTGCCAGCAGCGTCCTAGCGGACCCCTACGAGCAGTACTTC
NA	TRBV20-1	TRBJ2-3	NA	CSAGPAQYF	TGCAGTGCTGGGCCTGCGCAGTATTTT
few	TRBV29-1	TRBJ1-1	TRBD1	CSVAPGGMGVAFF	TGCAGCGTTGCCCCAGGGGGCATGGGCGTAGCTTTCTTT
many	TRBV29-1	TRBJ2-1	TRBD1	CSVGGTGGSYNEQFF	TGCAGCGTTGGGGGGACAGGGGGCTCCTACAATGAGCAGTTCTTC
NA	TRBV27	TRBJ1-5	TRBD1	CASSLRTGSGSNQPQHF	TGTGCCAGCAGTCTCCGGACAGGGTCTGGAAGCAATCAGCCCCAGCATTTT
NA	TRBV4-2	TRBJ2-3	TRBD2	CASSQDRAGVSDTQYF	TGTGCCAGCAGCCAAGATCGAGCGGGAGTATCAGATACGCAGTATTTT
many	TRBV20-1	TRBJ2-1	TRBD2	CSAPPRVSGRVVSYNEQFF	TGCAGTGCTCCTCCGAGGGTTAGCGGGAGGGTGGTTTCCTACAATGAGCAGTTCTTC
few	TRBV10-3	TRBJ1-1	NA	CAIHQSLNTEAFF	TGTGCCATCCATCAGTCCCTGAACACTGAAGCTTTCTTT
many	TRBV5-1	TRBJ2-7	NA	CASSLEANREQYF	TGCGCCAGCAGCTTGGAAGCGAATCGCGAGCAGTACTTC
NA	TRBV11-2	TRBJ2-7	NA	CASSWRLVSEQYF	TGTGCCAGCAGCTGGCGGTTGGTGAGCGAGCAGTACTTC
NA	TRBV12-3/TRBV12-4	TRBJ1-3	NA	CASSWRLRNTIYF	TGTGCCAGCAGTTGGAGGCTTAGAAACACCATATATTTT
NA	TRBV30	TRBJ1-5	TRBD1	CAWARQGLGGQPQHF	TGTGCCTGGGCCAGACAGGGCCTCGGTGGTCAGCCCCAGCATTTT
many	TRBV5-1	TRBJ1-5	TRBD1	CASSRTGDSNQPQHF	TGCGCCAGCAGCCGGACAGGGGATAGCAATCAGCCCCAGCATTTT
many	TRBV6-5	TRBJ1-1	TRBD1	CASSSGTGLQEAFF	TGTGCCAGCAGTTCCGGGACAGGGCTCCAGGAAGCTTTCTTT
NA	TRBV12-5	TRBJ1-1	NA	CASGFDGGNTEAFF	TGTGCTAGTGGTTTCGACGGGGGGAACACTGAAGCTTTCTTT
few	TRBV3-1	TRBJ2-2	TRBD2	CASSLPGLAGDTGELFF	TGTGCCAGCAGCCTGCCGGGACTAGCGGGAGACACCGGGGAGCTGTTTTTT
few	TRBV5-1	TRBJ2-5	NA	CASSPMGGGQQETQYF	TGCGCCAGCAGCCCCATGGGGGGAGGTCAGCAAGAGACCCAGTACTTC
NA	TRBV29-1	TRBJ2-7	TRBD1	CSVLRTGGSEQYF	TGCAGCGTTTTGAGGACAGGGGGCAGCGAGCAGTACTTC
many	TRBV5-5	TRBJ2-1	NA	CASGPDASSYNEQFF	TGTGCCAGCGGCCCAGACGCTAGCTCCTACAATGAGCAGTTCTTC
few	TRBV5-1	TRBJ2-7	NA	CASRRLDTYEQYF	TGCGCCAGCCGCCGGTTGGACACCTACGAGCAGTACTTC
few	TRBV4-2	TRBJ2-3	NA	CASSQGRGPLTDTQYF	TGTGCCAGCAGCCAAGGGCGGGGCCCTCTCACAGATACGCAGTATTTT
few	TRBV28	TRBJ1-1	NA	CASSLSASPNTEAFF	TGTGCCAGCAGTTTATCGGCATCCCCGAACACTGAAGCTTTCTTT